This section outlines one T cell receptor beta chain sequence together with its context. Its antigen is unknown. Being one base from a much bigger clone, this may be a read error. The data are from a study of glioma-infiltrating T cells. General study findings and limits: Tissue and blood shared very few CDR3 sequences.

Using RNA template, CDR3s of TCR alpha and beta were amplified with iRepertoire arm-PCR. TCRdb recomputed calls from the multiplex PCR reads with MiXCR, one row per CDR3 protein. Of roughly 100,000 distinct CDR3 sequences listed, roughly 30% are singletons. The CDR3 totals 14 residues. With 4 bases removed from V and 6 bases from J, the gap between germline ends came to 13 bases. Germline V gene lookup returns CDR1 SEHNR and CDR2 FQNEAQ (reference sequence). The source is a human donor with low-grade glioma or glioblastoma, undergoing nonglioma brain surgery, or in good health (not recorded which). The chain couples TRBV7-9 to TRBJ1-5, with D maybe TRBD1 (5 bases). Input material: glioma tissue, nonneoplastic brain tissue, or PBMCs (not recorded which). Here the CDR3 reads CASSSGHGVQPQHF. CDR3 nucleotides: TGTGCCAGCAGCTCCGGACATGGAGTTCAGCCCCAGCATTTT.